These T cell receptor beta chains were read from a single sample in a study of T cell responses to AZD1222 COVID-19 vaccine. Sequencing used immunoSEQ multiplex PCR; TCRdb keeps in-frame clones, though not all of them. The repertoire has approximately 130,000 clones, around 90% of them found once; the top ten carry 25% to 30%. The source was peripheral blood, collected on day 0 of AZD1222 vaccination. These receptors were collected from an adult in good health. Each CDR3 is given with its conserved first and last residue. The D gene is left open where the match is weak. Clone size appears in some rows only: once, few, many, or a class for an expanded clone.

clone_size,v_call,j_call,d_call,cdr3_nt,cdr3_aa
-,TRBV6-5,TRBJ1-1,-,TGTGCCAGCAGTTTTGGTGAAGCTTTCTTT,CASSFGEAFF
-,TRBV7-3,TRBJ2-1,TRBD2,TGTGCCAGCAGCATAACTAGCGGAGTCTACAATGAGCAGTTCTTC,CASSITSGVYNEQFF
-,TRBV19,TRBJ2-1,-,TGTGCCAGTAGGAGACAGGGAGGTGACAATGAGCAGTTCTTC,CASRRQGGDNEQFF
once,TRBV5-1,TRBJ2-3,-,TGCGCCAGCAGCTTGGACTCTACCACAGATACGCAGTATTTT,CASSLDSTTDTQYF
-,TRBV30,TRBJ1-3,-,TGTGCCTGGAGTACAGGACAACACTCTGGAAACACCATATATTTT,CAWSTGQHSGNTIYF
-,TRBV14,TRBJ2-7,TRBD2,TGTGCCAGCAGCCAAGGAGCGGGAGGAACCTACGAGCAGTACTTC,CASSQGAGGTYEQYF
-,TRBV3-1/TRBV3-2,TRBJ1-2,TRBD1,TGTGCCAGCAGCCTACAGGGGGCTTATGGCTACACCTTC,CASSLQGAYGYTF
-,TRBV20-1,TRBJ1-2,-,TGCAGTGCCCGGACGGATTATGGCTACACCTTC,CSARTDYGYTF
-,TRBV18,TRBJ2-1,TRBD1,TGTGCCAGCTACCCCGGGACAGACTACAATGAGCAGTTCTTC,CASYPGTDYNEQFF
many,TRBV7-9,TRBJ2-5,-,TGTGCCAGCAGCCATTCGCGAGAGCGCACGGGGACCCAGTACTTC,CASSHSRERTGTQYF
-,TRBV6-5,TRBJ1-5,-,TGTGCCAGCAGTTCGTCTACCGGGGGTCAGCCCCAGCATTTT,CASSSSTGGQPQHF
-,TRBV7-9,TRBJ1-2,TRBD1,TGTGCCAGCAGCGGGGGACAGGGGTCATCCTATGGCTACACCTTC,CASSGGQGSSYGYTF
once,TRBV3-1/TRBV3-2,TRBJ1-6,TRBD1,TGTGCCAGCAGCCCCAGCCCGGGACAGGGGGATTCACCCCTCCACTTT,CASSPSPGQGDSPLHF